The TCR beta chain under discussion was sequenced for a study of blood T cell repertoires in COVID-19. V lost 3 bases and J lost 2; bases outside the gene matches: 11. Germline lookup yields CDR1 SGDLS and CDR2 YYNGEE. The CDR3 runs to 17 residues. TCRdb keeps only in-frame clones here, not all; method: immunoSEQ multiplex PCR. The table has 80,000 or so clones, about 89% seen once. The chain combines TRBV9 with TRBJ2-3; 8 bases map to TRBD2. The clonotype comes from a woman aged 60-70 years with acute or convalescent COVID-19. The sample was peripheral blood. CDR3 amino acids: CASSAGTSSLATDTQYF. The CDR3 DNA reads as TGTGCCAGCAGCGCAGGGACTAGTTCCCTTGCCACAGATACGCAGTATTTT.